This T cell receptor beta chain was retrieved from a study of long-term antiretroviral therapy in people with HIV. Every specimen held between roughly 0.9-10 million cryopreserved PBMC. These were thawed and washed before DNA extraction. Findings of the study overall: The study found that diversity rose after ART but stayed below transplant donor controls. Adherence to ART, viral resistance and therapy changes lacked any data.

Version v3.0 of the immunoSEQ assay ran at survey level. Some clones are missing from TCRdb's copy, which holds only in-frame ones; the method was immunoSEQ multiplex PCR. The table has tens of thousands of clones, around four fifths seen once. V was pared by 5 bases and J by 5 bases, with 12 bases between. CDR1 and CDR2 from the germline V gene are SEHNR and FQNEAQ (reference sequence). The CDR3 is made up of 13 amino acids. A note on this clone: Its antigen is unidentified.

The sample here was unsorted PBMCs, taken 0.5 years after starting antiretroviral therapy. The chain carries TRBV7-9 and TRBJ1-2, with D possibly being TRBD1 (6 bases). The receptor was isolated from a man aged 18 to 29 with HIV. The CDR3 DNA reads TGTGCCAGCAGCCTGACCAGGGGTTATGGCTACACCTTC. Translated: CASSLTRGYGYTF.